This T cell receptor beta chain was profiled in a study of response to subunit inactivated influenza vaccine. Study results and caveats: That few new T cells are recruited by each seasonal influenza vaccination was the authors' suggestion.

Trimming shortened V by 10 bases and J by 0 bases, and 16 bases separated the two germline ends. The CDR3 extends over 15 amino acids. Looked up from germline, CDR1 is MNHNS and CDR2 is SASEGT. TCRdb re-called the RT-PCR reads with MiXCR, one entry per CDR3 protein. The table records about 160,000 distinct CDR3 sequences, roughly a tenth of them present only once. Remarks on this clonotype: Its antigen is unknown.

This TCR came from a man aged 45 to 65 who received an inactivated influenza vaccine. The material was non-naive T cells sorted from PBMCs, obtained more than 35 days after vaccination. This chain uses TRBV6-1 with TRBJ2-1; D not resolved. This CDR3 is CANSLGPSSYNEQFF. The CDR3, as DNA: TGTGCCAACAGCCTCGGCCCGAGCTCCTACAATGAGCAGTTCTTC.